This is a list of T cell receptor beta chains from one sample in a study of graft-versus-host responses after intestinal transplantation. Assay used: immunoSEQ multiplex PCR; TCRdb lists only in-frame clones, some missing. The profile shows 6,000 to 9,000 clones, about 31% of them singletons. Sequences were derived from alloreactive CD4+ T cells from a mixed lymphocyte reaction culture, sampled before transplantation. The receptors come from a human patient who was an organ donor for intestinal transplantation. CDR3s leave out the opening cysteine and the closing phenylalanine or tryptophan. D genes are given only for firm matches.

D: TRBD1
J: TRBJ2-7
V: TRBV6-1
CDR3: ASTGTVGSYEQY

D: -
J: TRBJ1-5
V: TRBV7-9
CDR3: ASSPLTGSQQH

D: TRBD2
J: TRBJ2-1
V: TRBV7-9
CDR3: ASSPLPGAGAYNEQF

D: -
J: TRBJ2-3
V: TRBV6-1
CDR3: AVSLPTDTQY

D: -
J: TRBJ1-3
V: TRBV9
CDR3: ASSPYSGNTIY

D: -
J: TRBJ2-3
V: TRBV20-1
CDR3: SALQADTQY

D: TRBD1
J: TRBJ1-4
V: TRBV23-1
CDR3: ATQGQRRGANEKLF

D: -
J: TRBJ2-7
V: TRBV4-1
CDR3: ASSPYGTIRPEQY

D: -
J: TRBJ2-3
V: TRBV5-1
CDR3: ASGPRTSTDTQY

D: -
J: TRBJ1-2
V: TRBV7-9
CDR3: ASSLGLSRDYGYT

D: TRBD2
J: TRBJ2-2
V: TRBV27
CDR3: ASRRERGSTGELF

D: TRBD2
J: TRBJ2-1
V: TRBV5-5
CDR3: ASSKPASGSYNEQF

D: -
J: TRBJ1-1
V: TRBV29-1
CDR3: SVALTGTEAF

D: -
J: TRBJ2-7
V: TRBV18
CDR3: ASSGDWGEQY

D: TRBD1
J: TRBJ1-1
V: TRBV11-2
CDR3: ASSRGQGNPEAF

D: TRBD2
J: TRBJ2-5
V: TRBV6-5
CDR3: ASSYSASGRETQY

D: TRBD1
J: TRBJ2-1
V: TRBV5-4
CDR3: ASSAPQGVGEQF

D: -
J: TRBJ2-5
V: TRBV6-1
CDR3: ASSEAEVGGETQY

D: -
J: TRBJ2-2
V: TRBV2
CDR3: ANCLEGSTGELF

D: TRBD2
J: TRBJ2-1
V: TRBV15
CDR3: ATRTAGTSGSGEQF

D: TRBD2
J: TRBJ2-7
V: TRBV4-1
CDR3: ASSQVRSGGYEQY

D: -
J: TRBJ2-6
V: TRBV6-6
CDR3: ASSFTQANVLT

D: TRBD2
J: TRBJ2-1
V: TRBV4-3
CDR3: ASSHRTRTSGGDEQF

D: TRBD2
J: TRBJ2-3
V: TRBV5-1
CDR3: ASSLEVAGADTQY

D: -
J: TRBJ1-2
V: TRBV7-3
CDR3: ASSLMVRSYGYT

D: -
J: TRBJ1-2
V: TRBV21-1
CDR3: ASSKVEGGYYGYT

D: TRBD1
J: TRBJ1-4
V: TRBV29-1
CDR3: SASGGKSEKLF

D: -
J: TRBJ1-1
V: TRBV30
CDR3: AFWTFKDTEAF

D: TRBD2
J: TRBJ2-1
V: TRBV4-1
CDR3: ASSPGTSGRYPYNEQF

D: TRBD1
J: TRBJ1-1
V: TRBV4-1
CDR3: ASTRAGQTNTEAF

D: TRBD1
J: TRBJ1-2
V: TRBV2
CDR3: ASYNRGRGGYT

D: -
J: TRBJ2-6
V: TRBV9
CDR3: ASSEGGAPGANVLT

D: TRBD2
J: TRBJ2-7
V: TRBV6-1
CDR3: ASSDIAGGSYEQY

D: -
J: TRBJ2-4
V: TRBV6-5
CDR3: ASSYRTGSRSNIQY

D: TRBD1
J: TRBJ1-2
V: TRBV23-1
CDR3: ASSPPDREVDYGYT

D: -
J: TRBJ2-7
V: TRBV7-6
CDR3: ASSLAHSYEQY

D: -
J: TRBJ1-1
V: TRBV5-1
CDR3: ASSLDRDTEAF

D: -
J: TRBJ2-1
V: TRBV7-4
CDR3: ASSPVLGGKGNNEQF

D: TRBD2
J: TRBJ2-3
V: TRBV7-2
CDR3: ASSLLGPTSGSVRDTQY

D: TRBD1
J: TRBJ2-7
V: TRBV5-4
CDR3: ASSPGDRGRTDPYEQY

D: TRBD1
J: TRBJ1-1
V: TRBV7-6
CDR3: ASSQNRGENTEAF

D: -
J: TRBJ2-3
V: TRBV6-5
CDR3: ASKGPVSDTQY

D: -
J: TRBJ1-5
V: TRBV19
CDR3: ASSILEGSNQPQH

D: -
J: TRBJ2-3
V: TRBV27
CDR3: ASSLWGADTQY

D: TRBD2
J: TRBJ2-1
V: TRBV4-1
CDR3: ASSQEGTSSYNEQF

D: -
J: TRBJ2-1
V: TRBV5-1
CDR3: ASSLGPGSGQF

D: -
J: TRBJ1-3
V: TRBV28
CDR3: ASGLSEAGNTIY

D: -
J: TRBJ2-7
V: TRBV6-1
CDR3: ASRNSIYEQY

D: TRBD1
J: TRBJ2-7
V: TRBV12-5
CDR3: ASGRRQGRYEQY

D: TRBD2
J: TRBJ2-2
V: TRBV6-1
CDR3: ASASSGSPAGELF

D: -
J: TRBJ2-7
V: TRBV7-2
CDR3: ASSLRGRSASGVYEQY